This T cell receptor (beta chain) was found in a study of T cell responses to AZD1222 COVID-19 vaccine. The repertoire was sequenced with immunoSEQ multiplex PCR; TCRdb's copy has only in-frame clones and lacks some. This sample has approximately 140,000 clones, with roughly 90% found just once. Whole-study findings and limits: Seropositivity was recorded at baseline in only a handful of AZD1222 recipients. There were mostly white British donors and more females than males, and clonal diversity was possibly underestimated.

J gave up 3 bases and V 6 bases, and 7 bases lay outside the gene matches. The CDR3 extends over 15 amino acids. Germline-derived CDR1 and CDR2 are SNHLY and FYNNEI. To note about this clone: No antigen is known for it. This same CDR3 is encoded by further DNA sequences in the sample.

The genes are TRBV2 and TRBJ1-5; 8 bases match TRBD1. The material was peripheral blood, obtained on day 0 of AZD1222 vaccination. The source is an adult in good health. CDR3 sequence reads: CASSGQGTNNQPQHF. The CDR3 DNA reads TGTGCCAGCAGCGGACAGGGTACCAACAATCAGCCCCAGCATTTT.